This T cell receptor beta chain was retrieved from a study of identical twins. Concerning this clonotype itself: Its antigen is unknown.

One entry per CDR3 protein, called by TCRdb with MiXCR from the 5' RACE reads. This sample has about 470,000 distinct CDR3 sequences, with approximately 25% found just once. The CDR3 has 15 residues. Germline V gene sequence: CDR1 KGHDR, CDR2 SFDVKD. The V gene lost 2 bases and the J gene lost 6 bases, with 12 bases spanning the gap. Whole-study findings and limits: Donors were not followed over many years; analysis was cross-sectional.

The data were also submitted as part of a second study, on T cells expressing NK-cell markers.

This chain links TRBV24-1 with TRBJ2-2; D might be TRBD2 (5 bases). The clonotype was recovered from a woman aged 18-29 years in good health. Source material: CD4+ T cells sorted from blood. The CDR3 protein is CATSDSTDFAGELFF. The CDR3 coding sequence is TGTGCCACCAGTGATTCGACGGACTTTGCCGGGGAGCTGTTTTTT.